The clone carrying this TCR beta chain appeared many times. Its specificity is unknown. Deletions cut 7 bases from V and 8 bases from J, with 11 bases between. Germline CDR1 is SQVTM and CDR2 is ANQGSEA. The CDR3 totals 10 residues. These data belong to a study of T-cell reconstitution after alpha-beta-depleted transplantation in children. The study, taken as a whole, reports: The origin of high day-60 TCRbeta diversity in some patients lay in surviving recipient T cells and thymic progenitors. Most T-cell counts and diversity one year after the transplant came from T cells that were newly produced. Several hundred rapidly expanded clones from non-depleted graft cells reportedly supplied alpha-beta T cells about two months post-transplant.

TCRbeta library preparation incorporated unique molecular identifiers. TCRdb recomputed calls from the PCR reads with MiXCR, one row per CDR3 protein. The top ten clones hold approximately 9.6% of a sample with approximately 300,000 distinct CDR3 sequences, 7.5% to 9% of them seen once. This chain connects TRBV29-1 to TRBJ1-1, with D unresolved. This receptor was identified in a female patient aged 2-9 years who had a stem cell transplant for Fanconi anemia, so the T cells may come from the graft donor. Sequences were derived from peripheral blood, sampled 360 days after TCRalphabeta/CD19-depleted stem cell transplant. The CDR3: CSAQWVEAFF. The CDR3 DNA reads TGCAGCGCCCAGTGGGTCGAAGCTTTCTTT.